This entry lists 21 T cell receptor beta chains sequenced from one sample in a study of T cell responses to AZD1222 COVID-19 vaccine. Sequencing used immunoSEQ multiplex PCR; TCRdb keeps in-frame clones, though not all of them. Here the sample spans over 60,000 clones, roughly 87% being singletons. The source was peripheral blood, collected on day 0 of AZD1222 vaccination. The receptors come from an adult in good health.

The chain joins TRBV11-2 to TRBJ2-7; no reliable D call. The J call could be wrong; TRBJ2-5 is a better fit for the DNA end. Germline assignment: CDR1 SGHAT and CDR2 FQNNGV. The CDR3 has 12 amino acids. The CDR3 protein is CASSYYGETQYF. As DNA, the CDR3 is TGTGCCAGCAGCTACTACGGGGAGACCCAGTACTTC.

This clone was found a few times. The chain uses TRBV7-9 and TRBJ1-2; tentatively, D is TRBD1 (6 bases). CDR3 length: 12 amino acids. Looked up from germline, CDR1 is SEHNR and CDR2 is FQNEAQ (reference sequence). V gave up 5 bases and J gave up 10 bases, with 14 bases separating them. Here the CDR3 reads CASSPTGFSYTF. CDR3 bases: TGTGCCAGCAGCCCCACAGGGTTCTCCTACACCTTC.

The V and J genes are TRBV9 and TRBJ2-7; perhaps TRBD1 as D (5 bases). The germline gives CDR1 SGDLS, CDR2 YYNGEE. The CDR3 spans 14 residues. Trimming took off 3 bases at V and 5 bases at J, with 15 bases between the two ends. Written as DNA, the CDR3 is TGTGCCAGCAGCGCCCAGGGCCTGGAAAACGAGCAGTACTTC. Protein sequence: CASSAQGLENEQYF.

CDR3 DNA: TGTGCCAGCAGTCTACAGGTATCCGGGACAGATACGCAGTATTTT. Amino acids: CASSLQVSGTDTQYF. The rearrangement links TRBV27 to TRBJ2-3; tentatively, D is TRBD1 (5 bases). Germline V lookup: CDR1 MNHEY, CDR2 SMNVEV (reference sequence). This CDR3 contains 15 residues. Trimming shortened V by 5 bases and J by 3 bases, and 15 bases separated the two germline ends.

This sequence joins TRBV2 and TRBJ2-1; no reliable D call. V lost 6 bases, J lost 7 bases, and 19 bases lay in between. Germline V gene sequence: CDR1 SNHLY, CDR2 FYNNEI. The CDR3 covers 15 residues. CDR3 DNA sequence: TGTGCCAGCAGCCGAACTGACGTTCGAAGGAATGAGCAGTTCTTC. This codes for CASSRTDVRRNEQFF.

The V and J genes are TRBV4-3 and TRBJ2-6; no reliable D call. Per the germline V gene, CDR1 is LGHNA and CDR2 is YSLEER. Trimming cost V 4 bases and J 0 bases, with 10 bases left between them. The CDR3 has 16 amino acids. CDR3 loop: CASSPDTPSGANVLTF. The CDR3, as DNA: TGCGCCAGCAGCCCTGACACCCCCTCTGGGGCCAACGTCCTGACTTTC.

The V gene is TRBV11-3, the J gene TRBJ1-2, with D possibly being TRBD1 (5 bases). V lost 2 bases and J 2 bases, leaving 18 bases between the germline ends. CDR1 is SGHNT and CDR2 is YENEEA in the germline V gene. The CDR3 contains 17 residues. The CDR3 loop reads CASSLSEGNERNYGYTF. The CDR3 DNA reads TGTGCCAGCAGCTTATCGGAGGGGAACGAGAGAAACTATGGCTACACCTTC. Combining the CDR3 with reference TRBV11-3 and TRBJ1-2 gives the whole variable domain EAGVVQSPRYKIIEKKQPVAFWCNPISGHNTLYWYLQNLGQGPELLIRYENEEAVDDSQLPKDRFSAERLKGVDSTLKIQPAELGDSAVYLCASSLSEGNERNYGYTFGSGTRLTVV.

This chain uses TRBV6-6 with TRBJ1-2; D possibly corresponds to TRBD1 (6 bases). CDR1 MNHNY and CDR2 SVGAGI come from the germline V gene (reference sequence). Trimming stripped 6 bases from V and 3 bases from J, with 17 bases between. This CDR3 is built from 15 residues. Here the CDR3 reads CASSPTIGQHYGYTF. DNA for the CDR3: TGTGCCAGCAGCCCAACGATAGGACAGCACTATGGCTACACCTTC.

V is TRBV7-3 and J is TRBJ2-1; 15 bases are shared with TRBD2. The CDR3 contains 18 residues. The V gene's germline CDR1 is SGHTA and CDR2 FQGTGA. Trimming removed 5 bases from V and 6 bases from J; junction bases left unmatched: 11. CDR3 sequence (DNA): TGTGCCAGCAGCCTGGTGGGGACTAGCGGGGGGCCAAGCAATGAGCAGTTCTTC. Its translation is CASSLVGTSGGPSNEQFF.

The rearrangement joins TRBV5-1 to TRBJ2-5; TRBD1 matches at 7 bases. The V segment lost 2 bases and the J segment 5 bases; nucleotides outside the gene matches: 6. Germline V gives CDR1 SGHRS, CDR2 YFSETQ. The CDR3 covers 14 residues. CDR3 bases: TGCGCCAGCAGCTTCTCCGACAGGGCCGAGACCCAGTACTTC. It codes for CASSFSDRAETQYF.

The chain links TRBV10-3 to TRBJ1-1; maybe TRBD1 (5 bases). Trimming removed 8 bases at V and 6 bases at J, with 13 bases between. CDR1 is ENHRY and CDR2 is SYGVKD in the germline V gene. The CDR3 has 12 residues. Written as DNA, the CDR3 is TGTGCCATCTCTCTGGGGGGTTCTGAAGCTTTCTTT. Translated: CAISLGGSEAFF.

This sequence joins TRBV2 and TRBJ1-2; 7 bases agree with TRBD1. This CDR3 is 14 amino acids long. With 5 bases clipped from V and 2 bases from J, the junction kept 5 bases outside the gene matches. CDR1 and CDR2 from the germline V gene are SNHLY and FYNNEI. CDR3 residues: CASSRSDRNYGYTF. The CDR3 DNA reads TGTGCCAGCAGTCGGTCGGACAGGAACTATGGCTACACCTTC.

The CDR3 spells CASSLGRTYEQYF. The CDR3 nucleotides read TGTGCCAGCAGTTTGGGACGGACCTACGAGCAGTACTTC. The chain combines TRBV12-3 or TRBV12-4 with TRBJ2-7, with D tentatively TRBD1 or TRBD2 (5 bases each). The CDR3 is made up of 13 amino acids. Trimming took 3 bases from V and 2 from J, leaving 8 bases between them.

J is TRBJ1-1 and V is TRBV5-4; D is unresolved. There are 13 residues in the CDR3. V lost 4 bases and J 0 bases, leaving 7 bases between the germline ends. CDR1 SGHNT and CDR2 YYREEE come from the germline V gene (reference sequence). The CDR3 bases are TGTGCCAGCAGCATTAACATGAACACTGAAGCTTTCTTT. Its protein product is CASSINMNTEAFF.

The J gene is TRBJ2-7, the V gene TRBV13; 8 bases fit TRBD1. CDR1 and CDR2 from the germline V gene are PRHDT and FYEKMQ (reference sequence). Germline trimming cut 0 bases from V and 6 bases from J; bases unmatched to any gene: 10. The CDR3 is made up of 16 amino acids. The DNA of the CDR3 is TGTGCCAGCAGCTTAGGAGGACAGGGTAAGTCGGCCGAGCAGTACTTC. This translates into CASSLGGQGKSAEQYF.

The rearrangement links TRBV11-2 to TRBJ2-2, with D possibly matching TRBD1 (6 bases). The germline gives CDR1 SGHAT, CDR2 FQNNGV. The V end lost 3 bases, the J end lost 5 bases, and 7 bases lay between the germline ends. The CDR3 has 13 residues. The CDR3 sequence: CASSFRGTGELFF. In DNA form, the CDR3 reads TGTGCCAGCAGCTTCAGGGGAACCGGGGAGCTGTTTTTT.

This chain links TRBV7-9 with TRBJ1-1; D call uncertain. There are 12 residues in the CDR3. With 1 base removed from V and 1 base from J, the gap between germline ends came to 1 base. CDR1 is SEHNR, CDR2 FQNEAQ, per germline (reference sequence). The CDR3 DNA is TGTGCCAGCAGCTTAGAGAACACTGAAGCTTTCTTT. Its translation: CASSLENTEAFF. Full variable domain (rest looked up from reference TRBV7-9 and TRBJ1-1): DTGVSQNPRHKITKRGQNVTFRCDPISEHNRLYWYRQTLGQGPEFLTYFQNEAQLEKSRLLSDRFSAERPKGSFSTLEIQRTEQGDSAMYLCASSLENTEAFFGQGTRLTVV.

This clone was counted a single time. This rearrangement joins TRBV6-1 to TRBJ1-2; D is uncertain. V was trimmed by 2 bases and J by 7 bases, leaving 2 bases between them. CDR1 and CDR2 (germline): MNHNS, SASEGT. The length of the CDR3 is 10 residues. The CDR3 is CASSEIGYTF. In nucleotides, the CDR3 is TGTGCCAGCAGTGAAATTGGCTACACCTTC.

Here the CDR3 DNA reads TGTGCCAGTAGTACAATACCTGGGACAGGGGTTGAAAAACTGTTTTTT. This sequence encodes CASSTIPGTGVEKLFF. The chain employs TRBV19 and TRBJ1-4; TRBD1 aligns across 10 bases. V gave up 4 bases and J gave up 7 bases; unmatched junction bases: 9. CDR3 length: 16 residues. The germline gives CDR1 LNHDA, CDR2 SQIVND (reference sequence). Looking up the rest from reference TRBV19 and TRBJ1-4 gives the full variable domain: DGGITQSPKYLFRKEGQNVTLSCEQNLNHDAMYWYRQDPGQGLRLIYYSQIVNDFQKGDIAEGYSVSREKKESFPLTVTSAQKNPTAFYLCASSTIPGTGVEKLFFGSGTQLSVL.

The CDR3 bases are TGTGCCAGCAGTGAAGACAGCGGCGGGGCAGATACGCAGTATTTT. Its protein is CASSEDSGGADTQYF. V usage is TRBV6-1 and J usage is TRBJ2-3, with D maybe TRBD2 (6 bases). This CDR3 contains 15 residues. Germline V CDR1 and CDR2: MNHNS, SASEGT. Trimming stripped 1 base from V and 4 bases from J, with 12 bases between.

By frequency in the sample, this clone is hyperexpanded. This chain joins TRBV3-1 (or the pseudogene TRBV3-2) and TRBJ1-2; D remains unclear. Trimming took 4 bases from V and 6 from J, leaving 15 bases between them. The germline gives CDR1 LGHDT, CDR2 YNNKEL (reference sequence). The CDR3 is 14 residues long. The CDR3 DNA reads as TGTGCCAGCAGCCCCGGTGAATCAGCGGATGGCTACACCTTC. It encodes CASSPGESADGYTF.